The 20 T cell receptor beta chains below all came from one sample that was sequenced in a study of T cell repertoires in cytomegalovirus infection. These receptors have no known antigen. TCRdb independently ran MiXCR on the reads; one entry per CDR3 protein. The sample yields 200,000 to 250,000 distinct CDR3 sequences, 35% to 40% seen once. The sample consisted of CD8+ T cells from cultured PBMCs, taken from culture after CMV antigen stimulation. These receptor sequences come from a human donor in good health (CMV status not recorded). Some clones in this sample may be carry-over from other donors' samples.

V gene TRBV14 combines with J gene TRBJ2-6; 8 nucleotides match TRBD1. The CDR3 totals 17 residues. Germline CDR1 is SGHDN and CDR2 is FVKESK. With V trimmed by 7 bases and J by 0 bases, 8 bases remained unmatched. The CDR3 sequence: CASTDRGRVSGANVLTF. CDR3 sequence (DNA): TGTGCCAGCACCGACAGGGGCCGCGTCTCTGGGGCCAACGTCCTGACTTTC.

The chain employs TRBV7-6 and TRBJ2-1; D not resolved. Germline CDR1 SGHVS, CDR2 FNYEAQ. This CDR3 is built from 16 residues. The CDR3 region is CACSLLGISTYNEQFF. DNA for the CDR3: TGTGCATGCAGCTTGTTGGGAATATCCACATACAATGAGCAGTTCTTC.

This chain links TRBV12-3 or TRBV12-4 with TRBJ1-6; 8 nucleotides align to TRBD1. Trimming removed 4 bases from V and 5 bases from J; junction bases left unmatched: 4. This CDR3 contains 15 residues. The CDR3 nucleotides are TGTGCCAGCAGTTGGACAGGGAGGCATAATTCACCCCTCCACTTT. Encoded protein: CASSWTGRHNSPLHF.

The J gene is TRBJ2-1, the V gene TRBV14; weak D call: TRBD2 (6 bases). The CDR3 covers 18 residues. Trimming cost V 1 base and J 5 bases, with 21 bases left between them. Germline-derived CDR1 and CDR2 are SGHDN and FVKESK. The CDR3 sequence: CASSQAGFYRELNNEQFF. CDR3 bases: TGTGCCAGCAGCCAAGCGGGGTTCTATCGGGAGCTAAACAATGAGCAGTTCTTC.

This clonotype has at least ten counts. V usage is TRBV20-1 and J usage is TRBJ1-6; D is possibly TRBD1 (6 bases). The CDR3 sequence is 15 residues long. Germline loops: CDR1 DFQATT, CDR2 SNEGSKA (reference sequence). V shed 2 bases and J shed 6 bases, with 14 bases lying between them. The CDR3 reads CSARRGTGANSPLHF. In DNA, the CDR3 is TGCAGTGCTAGAAGGGGGACGGGAGCTAATTCACCCCTCCACTTT.

There are a few counts of this clonotype. The rearrangement uses TRBV14 and TRBJ2-2, with 10 bases matching TRBD1. This CDR3 has 15 residues. With 4 bases clipped from V and 4 bases from J, the junction kept 3 bases outside the gene matches. Germline V CDR1 and CDR2: SGHDN, FVKESK. CDR3: CASSPDRGGTGELFF. The CDR3 DNA sequence: TGTGCCAGCAGCCCGGACAGGGGGGGCACCGGGGAGCTGTTTTTT.

The V call is TRBV7-6, the J call TRBJ1-1; D call uncertain. The CDR3 runs to 15 residues. CDR1 is SGHVS and CDR2 is FNYEAQ in the germline V gene. The V end was cut by 1 base, the J end by 10 bases, with 19 bases between. CDR3 sequence: CASSLGIGTVPGAFF. Here the CDR3 DNA reads TGTGCCAGCAGCTTAGGCATAGGAACAGTCCCTGGAGCTTTCTTT.

In its sample, this clonotype was seen a few times. The V and J genes are TRBV7-3 and TRBJ1-1, with D hard to call. The germline V gene has CDR1 SGHTA and CDR2 FQGTGA. The V gene lost 1 base and the J gene lost 0 bases, with 6 bases spanning the gap. The CDR3 is 14 amino acids. This CDR3 reads CASSLSRLNTEAFF. Here the CDR3 DNA reads TGTGCCAGCAGCTTAAGCAGGCTGAACACTGAAGCTTTCTTT. Looking up the rest from reference TRBV7-3 and TRBJ1-1 gives the full variable domain: GAGVSQTPSNKVTEKGKYVELRCDPISGHTALYWYRQSLGQGPEFLIYFQGTGAADDSGLPNDRFFAVRPEGSVSTLKIQRTERGDSAVYLCASSLSRLNTEAFFGQGTRLTVV.

The genes are TRBV20-1 and TRBJ2-3; tentatively, D is TRBD1 or TRBD2 (5 bases each). There are 14 residues in the CDR3. V was trimmed by 3 bases and J by 4 bases, leaving 14 bases between them. From germline, CDR1 is DFQATT and CDR2 SNEGSKA (reference sequence). CDR3 residues: CSARGLERADTQYF. CDR3 DNA: TGCAGTGCTAGGGGGCTGGAGAGGGCAGATACGCAGTATTTT.

The chain has TRBV12-3 or TRBV12-4 and TRBJ2-3, with TRBD2 matching over 12 bases. The CDR3 is made up of 15 amino acids. Unmatched junction bases numbered 3, after V lost 3 bases and J lost 5 bases. The CDR3 DNA follows: TGTGCCAGCAGTTTCGAGACTAGCGGGAGAGATACGCAGTATTTT. Translated: CASSFETSGRDTQYF.

The chain links TRBV7-2 to TRBJ2-7; D is unclear. Germline V gene data show CDR1 as SGHTA and CDR2 as FQGNSA. This CDR3 is built from 13 residues. Trimming removed 5 bases from V and 7 bases from J, with 15 bases in between. The CDR3 spells CASSRDGGWEQYF. The CDR3 region has the DNA TGTGCCAGCAGCCGCGACGGTGGGTGGGAGCAGTACTTC.

This clonotype was observed many times. This chain joins TRBV15 and TRBJ1-6, with unresolved D. V dropped 1 base and J dropped 0 bases, with 7 bases sitting between them. Germline assignment: CDR1 LNHNV and CDR2 YYDKDF (reference sequence). The CDR3 loop spans 16 amino acids. CDR3 sequence (DNA): TGTGCCACCAGCAGAGGTGGCCTCTCCTATAATTCACCCCTCCACTTT. It encodes CATSRGGLSYNSPLHF.

This clonotype turned up a few times. The genes are TRBV7-9 and TRBJ2-1; D is perhaps TRBD1 or TRBD2 (5 bases each). V dropped 5 bases and J dropped 8 bases, with 19 bases sitting between them. Germline V lookup: CDR1 SEHNR, CDR2 FQNEAQ (reference sequence). The CDR3 has 15 amino acids. The CDR3 DNA follows: TGTGCCAGCAGCCCCCCCGGGACCCCGCGGGATGAGCAGTTCTTC. It specifies CASSPPGTPRDEQFF.

This clonotype has just a few counts. The genes are TRBV7-4 and TRBJ1-5, with D unclear. This CDR3 has 12 amino acids. The germline V gene encodes CDR1 SGHVT and CDR2 SQSDAQ. The CDR3 loop reads CSSGSFNQPQHF. The CDR3 region has the DNA TGTTCTTCGGGGTCCTTCAATCAGCCCCAGCATTTT.

V gene TRBV19 combines with J gene TRBJ2-1; 7 bases are shared with TRBD2. The CDR3 is 16 residues long. Germline CDR1 reads LNHDA; CDR2 reads SQIVND (reference sequence). V gave up 6 bases and J gave up 6 bases; unmatched junction bases: 14. DNA of the CDR3: TGTGCCAGTAGCTTCCGAGGGCTAGCGGTTTCCAATGAGCAGTTCTTC. Translated: CASSFRGLAVSNEQFF.

This rearrangement joins TRBV11-2 to TRBJ2-7; no clear D. Trimming removed 5 bases at V and 0 bases at J, with 17 bases between. CDR3 length: 16 residues. Germline loops: CDR1 SGHAT, CDR2 FQNNGV. The CDR3 reads CASSPLSGRPSYEQYF. The CDR3 DNA reads TGTGCCAGCAGCCCTCTCAGTGGCAGACCCTCCTACGAGCAGTACTTC.

V is TRBV27 and J is TRBJ2-7; 10 bases match TRBD2. The CDR3 is 16 amino acids. The trim removed 3 bases at V and 5 bases at J, leaving 10 bases unmatched. CDR1 MNHEY and CDR2 SMNVEV come from the germline V gene (reference sequence). CDR3 sequence reads: CASSLLASGRANEQYF. The CDR3, as DNA: TGTGCCAGCAGTTTGCTAGCCAGCGGGAGGGCGAACGAGCAGTACTTC.

This clonotype has only a few counts. This chain uses TRBV20-1 with TRBJ2-3; TRBD2 matches 7 bases. The CDR3 spans 14 residues. Germline V gene lookup returns CDR1 DFQATT and CDR2 SNEGSKA (reference sequence). V dropped 5 bases and J dropped 2; count of bases not matched to a gene: 7. CDR3 amino acids: CSAPQRDFTDTQYF. The CDR3 coding sequence is TGCAGTGCTCCCCAGCGGGACTTCACAGATACGCAGTATTTT.

V is TRBV29-1 and J is TRBJ2-7; D is uncertain. Germline CDR1 reads SQVTM; CDR2 reads ANQGSEA. V lost 0 bases and J 0 bases, leaving 6 bases between the germline ends. CDR3 length: 13 residues. The CDR3 here is CSVEEVYSYEQYF. The CDR3 DNA reads TGCAGCGTTGAAGAAGTATACTCCTACGAGCAGTACTTC.

This chain joins TRBV14 and TRBJ2-7; D unresolved. Germline CDR1 and CDR2: SGHDN and FVKESK. The ends were cut back, 4 bases at V and 2 bases at J, with 9 bases in the middle. The CDR3 is 13 residues long. This CDR3 is CASSPDGTYEQYF. CDR3 nucleotides: TGTGCCAGCAGCCCGGACGGAACCTACGAGCAGTACTTC. Combining the CDR3 with reference TRBV14 and TRBJ2-7 gives the whole variable domain EAGVTQFPSHSVIEKGQTVTLRCDPISGHDNLYWYRRVMGKEIKFLLHFVKESKQDESGMPNNRFLAERTGGTYSTLKVQPAELEDSGVYFCASSPDGTYEQYFGPGTRLTVT.